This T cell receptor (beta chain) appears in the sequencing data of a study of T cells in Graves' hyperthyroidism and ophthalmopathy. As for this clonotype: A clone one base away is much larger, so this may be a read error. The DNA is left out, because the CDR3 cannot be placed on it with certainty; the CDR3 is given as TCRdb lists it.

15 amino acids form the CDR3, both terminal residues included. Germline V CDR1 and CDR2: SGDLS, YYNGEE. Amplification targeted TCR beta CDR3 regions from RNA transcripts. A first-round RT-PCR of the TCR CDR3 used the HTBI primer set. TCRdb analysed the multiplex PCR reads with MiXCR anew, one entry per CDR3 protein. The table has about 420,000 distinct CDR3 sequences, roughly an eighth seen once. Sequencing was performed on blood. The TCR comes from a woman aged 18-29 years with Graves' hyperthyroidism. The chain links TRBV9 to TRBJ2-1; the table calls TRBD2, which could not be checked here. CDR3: CASSVGGGTYNEQSF.